This T cell receptor (beta chain) was identified in a study of CD8 T cells in ankylosing spondylitis. Notes on the study in general: Seven to nine highly homologous variants formed a TCR beta motif that appeared characteristic of ankylosing spondylitis blood.

TCRdb called the 5' RACE reads again in MiXCR, with one record for every CDR3 protein. Of about 220,000 distinct CDR3 sequences detected, around 6.6% appear once; the ten largest clones hold approximately 14%. Comments on this clonotype: The antigen is unknown.

Germline values: CDR1 SGHTA, CDR2 FQGNSA. The CDR3 length is 14 residues. V was shortened by 3 bases and J by 4 bases, with 13 bases between the two germline ends. Sequenced material: blood, either unsorted or a sorted T cell fraction (not recorded which). This sequence was found in a male donor with ankylosing spondylitis. V is TRBV7-2 and J is TRBJ2-7; tentative D call: TRBD2 (6 bases). This CDR3 is CASSFAGPRYEQYF. The CDR3 nucleotides read TGTGCCAGCAGCTTTGCGGGGCCGCGATACGAGCAGTACTTC.